This T cell receptor (beta chain) was sequenced during a study of blood T cell repertoires in COVID-19. The wider study: COVID-19 samples collected from the United States, Italy and Spain covered acute and convalescent phases. PBMCs, B-cell-depleted T cells, or T cells provided the cDNA or gDNA that made up the material.

Source study methods: Using reference gene primer amplification, nucleated cell counts were estimated. Repertoires were generated with immunoSEQ multiplex PCR, while TCRdb's copy carries only in-frame clones and drops some. V and J calls and clone size are given by that table; D and trimming were obtained from the DNA. This table has about 300,000 clones, 86% appearing once. In its sample, this clone was seen once. V gave up 7 bases and J gave up 7 bases; unmatched junction bases: 7. Germline V gives CDR1 GTSNPN, CDR2 SVGIG (reference sequence). This CDR3 is built from 13 residues. Sequenced sample: peripheral blood. The TCR originated in a woman between 50 and 59 years old with acute or convalescent COVID-19. The chain has TRBV30 and TRBJ1-4; 9 bases are shared with TRBD1. The CDR3 region is CASHRGQGEKLFF. Written as DNA, the CDR3 is TGTGCCTCCCACAGGGGGCAAGGTGAAAAACTGTTTTTT. The whole variable domain, filled in from reference TRBV30 and TRBJ1-4, reads SQTIHQWPATLVQPVGSPLSLECTVEGTSNPNLYWYRQAAGRGLQLLFYSVGIGQISSEVPQNLSASRPQDRQFILSSKKLLLSDSGFYLCASHRGQGEKLFFGSGTQLSVL.